The subject of this entry is one T cell receptor beta chain. This clone's antigen is unknown. No quality values exist for individual bases; no much larger clone is one base distant. From cysteine to phenylalanine, the CDR3 is 12 amino acids long. The CDR3 DNA has 36 bases and is translated from base 1. A distance of 5 bases separates the germline ends of V and J, which lose 2 bases and 6 bases respectively. CDR1 is given as KGHSH and CDR2 as LQKENI, both from the germline V gene. RNA was extracted with the RNeasy kit and 0.5 to 1 ug was reverse transcribed using random hexamers. TCR beta CDR3 regions were amplified with the immunoSEQ multiplex PCR assay covering 54 Vbeta and 13 Jbeta segments. To correct PCR amplification bias, a synthetic template baseline was used for both primer optimization and computational correction. As for the authors' bioinformatics: Reads were annotated to V, D and J genes according to IMGT and were analyzed with immunoSEQ Analyzer, with only productive sequences retained. Clonality was computed as one minus Shannon entropy normalized by log2 of the number of productive unique sequences. Public and private clones were assessed among the 100 most prevalent clones of each patient and control. Clones were defined as Susac-specific if absent from the healthy and MS cohorts, from approximately 1,100 published viral clones and from other ImmuneACCESS disease sequences. Using fastp trimming at Q25 and MiXCR clonotype assembly, TCRdb reanalyzed the public sequencing data and kept in-frame beta chains. Rows with one shared CDR3 protein collapse into an entry with the most common genes and DNA. The V and J calls come from TCRdb's annotation, not from the publication. Across this sample there are 180,000 or so distinct CDR3 sequences, with almost 96% seen only once. Together, the top ten hold under 0.095% of the sample.

The record originates from a study of CD8 T cells in Susac syndrome (dated by TCRdb to the late 2010s). Context from the whole study: The study used repertoire sequencing to test whether antigen drove CD8+ T cell activation and differentiation in Susac syndrome.

Peripheral blood CD8+ and CD4+ T cells from healthy donors, Susac syndrome patients and multiple sclerosis patients were profiled by high-throughput TCR beta sequencing. Multiple sclerosis controls were treatment-naive patients with stable or active relapsing-remitting disease fulfilling revised McDonald criteria. CD8+ TEMRA cells were enriched by FACS, while bulk CD8+ and CD4+ T cells were purified by magnetic negative isolation. Blood was collected in EDTA tubes and processed within 24 hours, with PBMCs isolated through density gradient centrifugation. PBMCs intended for TCR sequencing were frozen in liquid nitrogen and were later thawed in a 37 degrees C water bath. A purity of at least 90% was achieved for sorted or isolated CD4+, CD8+ and CD8+ TEMRA cells. Findings and caveats that apply to the study as a whole: The number of individuals in the TCR sequencing and HLA analysis was recognized as being relatively small.

This sequence was found in a human donor with multiple sclerosis. The chain employs TRBV18 and TRBJ2-1; the D gene identity is not certain. The sequenced material came from CD4+ T cells from PBMCs. The CDR3 corresponds to CASSPGINEQFF. The DNA sequence is as follows: TGTGCCAGCTCACCAGGGATCAATGAGCAGTTCTTC. Beyond the CDR3, the reference TRBV18 and TRBJ2-1 genes provide the residues; the full variable domain reads: NAGVMQNPRHLVRRRGQEARLRCSPMKGHSHVYWYRQLPEEGLKFMVYLQKENIIDESGMPKERFSAEFPKEGPSILRIQQVVRGDSAAYFCASSPGINEQFFGPGTRLTVL.